This T cell receptor (beta chain) was retrieved from a study of beta chain features in type 1 diabetes. Findings of the study overall: Naive, central memory and regulatory TCRB repertoires appeared more similar among patients than healthy donors. Moderate but significant shortening of TCRB CDR3s was recorded in all four CD4+ subsets from Type 1 diabetes patients.

Investigators reverse transcribed all isolated RNA, so they sequenced expressed TCRB transcripts. TCRdb's table, derived via immunoSEQ multiplex PCR, lists solely in-frame clones and lacks some. The sample shows about 28,000 clones, about two thirds of them seen only once. Germline CDR1 reads GTSNPN; CDR2 reads SVGIG (reference sequence). Trimming shortened V by 4 bases and J by 1 base, and 29 bases separated the two germline ends. This CDR3 is 19 amino acids long. About this clone itself: Its antigen is still unknown.

Sample: Tregs from blood. The receptor's source is a woman between 25 and 40 years old with type 1 diabetes. The chain employs TRBV30 and TRBJ2-7; D might be TRBD1 (7 bases). CDR3 sequence reads: CAWTLYRGLARGGSYEQYF. CDR3 DNA sequence: TGTGCCTGGACCCTTTACAGGGGCCTAGCGCGAGGGGGATCCTACGAGCAGTACTTC.